These T cell receptor beta chains were read from a single sample in a study of OX40 agonist ivuxolimab in advanced cancers. The data were produced by immunoSEQ multiplex PCR, yet TCRdb's version contains in-frame clones alone and is incomplete. Of approximately 31,000 clones listed, roughly 86% are singletons. The source material was CD4+ or CD8+ T cells sorted from blood, sampled in a trial of the OX40 agonist ivuxolimab. The receptor source for this set is an adult with an advanced solid tumor such as melanoma, head and neck, liver or kidney cancer. Each CDR3 is given with its conserved first and last residue. D genes are given only for firm matches. Expanded clones get a size class; other rows say once, few or many, or leave the size out.

j_call clone_size cdr3_length d_call v_call cdr3_nt cdr3_aa
TRBJ1-1 once 13 NA TRBV27 TGTGCCAGCAGTTTTTTGGTTGACACTGAAGCTTTCTTT CASSFLVDTEAFF
TRBJ2-3 once 14 NA TRBV6-4 TGTGCCAGCAGTGACTCGAGATCGGAGGATACGCAGTATTTT CASSDSRSEDTQYF
TRBJ1-5 NA 16 NA TRBV7-2 TGTGCCAGCAGCTTAGGGACACCCAATAGCAATCAGCCCCAGCATTTT CASSLGTPNSNQPQHF
TRBJ1-4 NA 17 TRBD1 TRBV6-1 TGTGCCAGCAGTGACACGACAGGGAGAGAGATTAATGAAAAACTGTTTTTT CASSDTTGREINEKLFF
TRBJ2-3 NA 15 TRBD2 TRBV2 TGTGCCAGCAGGGGCACTAGCGGGGGATCAGATACGCAGTATTTT CASRGTSGGSDTQYF
TRBJ1-3 NA 15 TRBD1 TRBV9 TGTGCCAGCAGCGAAACAGGGGACTCTGGAAACACCATATATTTT CASSETGDSGNTIYF
TRBJ2-3 NA 18 TRBD2 TRBV9 TGTGCCAGCAGCGCCACCATTAGCGGGGGGGCAGGAGCAGATACGCAGTATTTT CASSATISGGAGADTQYF
TRBJ1-2 NA 12 NA TRBV19 TGTGCCAGTAGTACGGGGGGAGATGGCTACACCTTC CASSTGGDGYTF
TRBJ2-1 NA 15 NA TRBV27 TGTGCCAGCAGTTTATCCCTAGGCTCCTACAATGAGCAGTTCTTC CASSLSLGSYNEQFF
TRBJ2-7 NA 10 NA TRBV28 TGTGCCAGCAGTTTTGGGGAGCAGTACTTC CASSFGEQYF
TRBJ2-5 once 13 NA TRBV6-6 TGTGCCAGCAGTTACTACGCGGCGGAGACCCAGTACTTC CASSYYAAETQYF
TRBJ2-2 NA 18 NA TRBV4-3 TGCGCCAGCAGCCAACCTAAGGTAGCCAGGGTGCACACCGGGGAGCTGTTTTTT CASSQPKVARVHTGELFF